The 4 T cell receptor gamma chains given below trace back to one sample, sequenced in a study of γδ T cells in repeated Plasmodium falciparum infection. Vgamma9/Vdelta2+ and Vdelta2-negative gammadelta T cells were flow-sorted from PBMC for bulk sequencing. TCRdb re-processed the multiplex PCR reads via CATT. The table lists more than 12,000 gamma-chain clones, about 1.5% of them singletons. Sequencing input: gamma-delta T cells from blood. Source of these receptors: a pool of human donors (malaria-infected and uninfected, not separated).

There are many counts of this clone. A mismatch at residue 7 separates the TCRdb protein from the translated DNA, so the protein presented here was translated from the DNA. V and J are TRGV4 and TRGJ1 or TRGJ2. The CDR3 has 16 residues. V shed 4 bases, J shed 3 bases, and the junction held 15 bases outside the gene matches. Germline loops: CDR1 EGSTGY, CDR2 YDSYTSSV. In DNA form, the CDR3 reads TGTGCCACCTGGGAGGGAGATGTTAAGCGTTATTATAAGAAACTCTTT. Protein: CATWEGDVKRYYKKLF.

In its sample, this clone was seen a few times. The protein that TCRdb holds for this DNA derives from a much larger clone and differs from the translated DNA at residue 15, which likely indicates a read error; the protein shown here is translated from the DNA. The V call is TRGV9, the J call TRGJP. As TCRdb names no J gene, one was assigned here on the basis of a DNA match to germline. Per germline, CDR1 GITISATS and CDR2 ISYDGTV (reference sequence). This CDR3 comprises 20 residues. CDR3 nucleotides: TGTGCCTTGTGGGAGGTGTCTCAAGTTGGTAGAGAGTTGGGCGAAAAAATCAAGGTATTT. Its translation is CALWEVSQVGRELGEKIKVF.

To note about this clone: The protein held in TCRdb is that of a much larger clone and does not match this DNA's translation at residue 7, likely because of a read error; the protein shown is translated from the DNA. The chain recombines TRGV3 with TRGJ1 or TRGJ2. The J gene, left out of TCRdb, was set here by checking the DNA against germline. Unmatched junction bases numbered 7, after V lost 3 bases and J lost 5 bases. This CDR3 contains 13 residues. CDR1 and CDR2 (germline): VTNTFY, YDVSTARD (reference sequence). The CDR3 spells CATWDGPHYKKLF. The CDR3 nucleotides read TGTGCCACCTGGGACGGACCTCATTATAAGAAACTCTTT.

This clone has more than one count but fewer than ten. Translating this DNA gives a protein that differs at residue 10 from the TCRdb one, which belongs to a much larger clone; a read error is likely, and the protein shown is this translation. CDR3 DNA sequence: TGTGCCTTATACCCGACTTATTATAAGAGACTCTTT. This encodes CALYPTYYKRLF. There is no J gene call, but TRGV9 is given as the V gene. This CDR3 comprises 12 residues. CDR1 is GITISATS, CDR2 ISYDGTV, per germline (reference sequence).